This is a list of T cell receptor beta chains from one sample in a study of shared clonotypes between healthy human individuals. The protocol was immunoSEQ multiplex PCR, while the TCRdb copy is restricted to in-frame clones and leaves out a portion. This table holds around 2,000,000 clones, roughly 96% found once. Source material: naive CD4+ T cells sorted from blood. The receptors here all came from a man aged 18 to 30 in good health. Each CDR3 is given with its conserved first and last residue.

cdr3_aa: CASSRGHDTQYF
v_call: TRBV6-5
j_call: TRBJ2-3

cdr3_aa: CASSLTGQNTEAFF
v_call: TRBV5-1
j_call: TRBJ1-1

cdr3_aa: CASSLAGTRGYNEQFF
v_call: TRBV7-8
j_call: TRBJ2-1

cdr3_aa: CASSGFSGGEETQYF
v_call: TRBV6-1
j_call: TRBJ2-5

cdr3_aa: CASRQRTGNTEAFF
v_call: TRBV6-5
j_call: TRBJ1-1

cdr3_aa: CASSLDRPISYEQYF
v_call: TRBV11-2
j_call: TRBJ2-7

cdr3_aa: CASSRTKGGGAITDTQYF
v_call: TRBV25-1
j_call: TRBJ2-3

cdr3_aa: CASSLGPGTQYF
v_call: TRBV11-3
j_call: TRBJ2-3

cdr3_aa: CASSIDGTGIAYF
v_call: TRBV19
j_call: TRBJ2-5

cdr3_aa: CAWSVRRGRAEQFF
v_call: TRBV30
j_call: TRBJ2-1

cdr3_aa: CASSLGGGIHNEQFF
v_call: TRBV5-1
j_call: TRBJ2-1

cdr3_aa: CASSSTGGYEQYF
v_call: TRBV11-2
j_call: TRBJ2-7

cdr3_aa: CASSLESASGNTIYF
v_call: TRBV7-2
j_call: TRBJ1-3

cdr3_aa: CASSLRGPEETQYF
v_call: TRBV7-2
j_call: TRBJ2-5

cdr3_aa: CASSQAAGARDSLYGYTF
v_call: TRBV4-2
j_call: TRBJ1-2

cdr3_aa: CASSLEALRSKETQYF
v_call: TRBV7-2
j_call: TRBJ2-5

cdr3_aa: CASSLGGMRTDTQYF
v_call: TRBV11-2
j_call: TRBJ2-3

cdr3_aa: CASRNPGQGVNSPLHF
v_call: TRBV5-1
j_call: TRBJ1-6

cdr3_aa: CASSLPAVRDTIYF
v_call: TRBV5-6
j_call: TRBJ1-3

cdr3_aa: CASSLKGAGNQPQHF
v_call: TRBV28
j_call: TRBJ1-5

cdr3_aa: CASSLALDSVTGELFF
v_call: TRBV5-1
j_call: TRBJ2-2

cdr3_aa: CASSFTSGTYNEQFF
v_call: TRBV5-1
j_call: TRBJ2-1

cdr3_aa: CASRPGDRGTEAFF
v_call: TRBV2
j_call: TRBJ1-1

cdr3_aa: CASSTKGLQETQYF
v_call: TRBV19
j_call: TRBJ2-5

cdr3_aa: CAISEVKGTAVTEAFF
v_call: TRBV10-3
j_call: TRBJ1-1

cdr3_aa: CATSRLRATGSGNTIYF
v_call: TRBV15
j_call: TRBJ1-3

cdr3_aa: CSRNDREALEQYF
v_call: TRBV29-1
j_call: TRBJ2-7

cdr3_aa: CASSPLYPDTQYF
v_call: TRBV14
j_call: TRBJ2-3

cdr3_aa: CASSVESRGRALTDTQYF
v_call: TRBV9
j_call: TRBJ2-3

cdr3_aa: CASSPRQGVNTIYF
v_call: TRBV18
j_call: TRBJ1-3

cdr3_aa: CASSQYRAGAEETQYF
v_call: TRBV4-1
j_call: TRBJ2-5

cdr3_aa: CASSPGQSNTGELFF
v_call: TRBV7-9
j_call: TRBJ2-2

cdr3_aa: CASSPGGGSSYEQYF
v_call: TRBV7-2
j_call: TRBJ2-7

cdr3_aa: CASSSFLKGSNSPLHF
v_call: TRBV6-5
j_call: TRBJ1-6

cdr3_aa: CASSSTGDRETQYF
v_call: TRBV5-1
j_call: TRBJ2-5

cdr3_aa: CASSKNRGQGGELFF
v_call: TRBV25-1
j_call: TRBJ2-2

cdr3_aa: CASSSPPNFEQYF
v_call: TRBV27
j_call: TRBJ2-7

cdr3_aa: CASRTGTSAYEQYF
v_call: TRBV11-2
j_call: TRBJ2-7

cdr3_aa: CASSRQGDTGELFF
v_call: TRBV5-1
j_call: TRBJ2-2

cdr3_aa: CASSLGLREFHEQYF
v_call: TRBV11-2
j_call: TRBJ2-7

cdr3_aa: CASRRGVLNTGELFF
v_call: TRBV4-1
j_call: TRBJ2-2

cdr3_aa: CASSQDYERNTEAFF
v_call: TRBV4-2
j_call: TRBJ1-1

cdr3_aa: CASSLGAGGHSNQPQHF
v_call: TRBV7-9
j_call: TRBJ1-5

cdr3_aa: CASSLGSGTVPNSPLHF
v_call: TRBV5-4
j_call: TRBJ1-6

cdr3_aa: CASSLGAGGAPDTQYF
v_call: TRBV5-1
j_call: TRBJ2-3

cdr3_aa: CASTSQALGYGYTF
v_call: TRBV6-5
j_call: TRBJ1-2

cdr3_aa: CASRDRGSTYEQYF
v_call: TRBV5-1
j_call: TRBJ2-7

cdr3_aa: CASSPLDRAAGNTIYF
v_call: TRBV18
j_call: TRBJ1-3

cdr3_aa: CASSSPRIAGETQYF
v_call: TRBV28
j_call: TRBJ2-5

cdr3_aa: CASSEVGRAYEQYF
v_call: TRBV6-1
j_call: TRBJ2-7

cdr3_aa: CASRIDRGETQYF
v_call: TRBV5-1
j_call: TRBJ2-5

cdr3_aa: CASRGDRGLVEKLFF
v_call: TRBV4-1
j_call: TRBJ1-4

cdr3_aa: CASSPTTGSTTQTQYF
v_call: TRBV18
j_call: TRBJ2-5

cdr3_aa: CASSAPTVQETQYF
v_call: TRBV5-1
j_call: TRBJ2-5